The clone carrying this T cell receptor beta chain was seen just once. The antigen remains unidentified. Chemo-refractory metastatic non-small-cell lung cancer patients were treated with focal radiation plus CTLA-4 blockade with ipilimumab. Profiled with immunoSEQ multiplex PCR; TCRdb holds only in-frame clones, not every one. In the table there are about 35,000 clones, around 85% of which are singletons. The data are from a study of radiotherapy plus CTLA-4 blockade in lung cancer. The overall study: Among patients, approximately 19% showed objective responses, and approximately 30% had disease control.

Study-wide results and limits: In blood, after radiotherapy plus ipilimumab, tumor-derived TCR clones expanded. Together with interferon-beta, which increased in serum after radiation, early dynamic changes in blood T cell clones were reportedly the best predictors of response.

Per the germline V gene, CDR1 is MNHEY and CDR2 is SMNVEV (reference sequence). Trimming stripped 1 base from V and 6 bases from J, with 10 bases between. The CDR3 totals 13 residues. Sequencing was performed on peripheral blood, taken from a patient treated with radiotherapy plus ipilimumab. This receptor was obtained from a human donor with non-small cell lung cancer who had stable disease on radiotherapy plus ipilimumab. The chain carries TRBV27 and TRBJ2-7; maybe TRBD1 (5 bases). CDR3 sequence reads: CASSLFAGPEQYF. The CDR3 nucleotides are TGTGCCAGCAGTTTATTTGCAGGGCCCGAGCAGTACTTC.